The 8 T cell receptor beta chains given below trace back to one sample, sequenced in a study of T-cell memory formation after mild COVID-19. Via MiXCR, TCRdb re-called the 5' RACE reads, giving one row per CDR3 protein. The repertoire holds roughly 240,000 distinct CDR3 sequences, with 15% to 20% as singletons. Sequencing used PBMCs or a T cell subset sorted from them (not recorded which). Source of these receptors: a man aged 18 to 29 who had mild COVID-19 (a few samples of this study predate the infection). Cell type and time point are not known.

This clonotype occurred many times. The rearrangement joins TRBV28 to TRBJ2-7; D might be TRBD2 (7 bases). This CDR3 contains 16 residues. Between the trimmed V and J ends, which lost 5 bases and 2 bases, there was a span of 19 bases. Germline lookup yields CDR1 MDHEN and CDR2 SYDVKM. CDR3 in DNA: TGTGCCAGCAGTAACGTAGGGGGGGCCGACACCTACGAGCAGTACGTC. It specifies CASSNVGGADTYEQYV.

This clonotype was counted many times. This sequence joins TRBV6-5 and TRBJ2-7; D unresolved. Germline CDR1 is MNHEY and CDR2 is SVGAGI. Trimming removed 5 bases from V and 0 bases from J, with 11 bases in between. The CDR3 is 14 amino acids. CDR3 sequence: CASSRTASSYEQYF. The CDR3 coding sequence is TGTGCCAGCAGTCGGACGGCCAGCTCCTACGAGCAGTACTTC.

The V gene is TRBV11-2, the J gene TRBJ1-3; no firm D call. The germline V gene encodes CDR1 SGHAT and CDR2 FQNNGV. V gave up 4 bases and J gave up 4 bases, with 14 bases separating them. CDR3 length equals 15 residues. CDR3 region: CASSWVVRSGNTIYF. The CDR3 bases are TGTGCCAGCAGCTGGGTAGTAAGGTCCGGAAACACCATATATTTT.

The chain couples TRBV13 to TRBJ1-2; D is undetermined. CDR3 length: 13 amino acids. Germline CDR1 reads PRHDT; CDR2 reads FYEKMQ (reference sequence). V lost 6 bases and J lost 2, with 10 bases in between. CDR3 loop: CASRKAGNYGYTF. DNA of the CDR3: TGTGCCAGCAGAAAGGCGGGGAACTATGGCTACACCTTC.

The chain links TRBV9 to TRBJ2-2; unclear D gene. The V end lost 3 bases, the J end lost 1 base, and 13 bases lay between the germline ends. Germline loops: CDR1 SGDLS, CDR2 YYNGEE. This CDR3 is built from 16 residues. DNA for the CDR3: TGTGCCAGCAGCGGGTCCCAAGGATTGAACACCGGGGAGCTGTTTTTT. Amino acids: CASSGSQGLNTGELFF.

This clonotype has a count of ten or more. The rearrangement joins TRBV4-1 to TRBJ2-7; D remains ambiguous. Trimming took off 0 bases at V and 2 bases at J, with 11 bases between the two ends. The germline gives CDR1 MGHRA, CDR2 YSYEKL. The CDR3 is 15 amino acids. The CDR3 nucleotides are TGCGCCAGCAGCCAAGATTGGGGTGGAACCTACGAGCAGTACTTC. It encodes CASSQDWGGTYEQYF.

The chain is built from TRBV5-5 and TRBJ2-2; D is perhaps TRBD2 (5 bases). Germline V gene sequence: CDR1 SGHKS, CDR2 YYEKEE (reference sequence). The CDR3 is 17 residues long. V lost 0 bases and J 0 bases, leaving 12 bases between the germline ends. CDR3 loop: CASSLDFYSANTGELFF. Here the CDR3 DNA reads TGTGCCAGCAGCTTGGATTTCTATAGCGCGAACACCGGGGAGCTGTTTTTT.

The chain has TRBV5-1 and TRBJ1-1, with D maybe TRBD1 (5 bases). The ends were cut back, 0 bases at V and 6 bases at J, with 12 bases in the middle. CDR3 size: 14 residues. In germline, CDR1 is SGHRS, CDR2 YFSETQ. CDR3: CASSLAGPGAEAFF. As DNA, the CDR3 is TGCGCCAGCAGCTTGGCGGGGCCCGGGGCTGAAGCTTTCTTT.